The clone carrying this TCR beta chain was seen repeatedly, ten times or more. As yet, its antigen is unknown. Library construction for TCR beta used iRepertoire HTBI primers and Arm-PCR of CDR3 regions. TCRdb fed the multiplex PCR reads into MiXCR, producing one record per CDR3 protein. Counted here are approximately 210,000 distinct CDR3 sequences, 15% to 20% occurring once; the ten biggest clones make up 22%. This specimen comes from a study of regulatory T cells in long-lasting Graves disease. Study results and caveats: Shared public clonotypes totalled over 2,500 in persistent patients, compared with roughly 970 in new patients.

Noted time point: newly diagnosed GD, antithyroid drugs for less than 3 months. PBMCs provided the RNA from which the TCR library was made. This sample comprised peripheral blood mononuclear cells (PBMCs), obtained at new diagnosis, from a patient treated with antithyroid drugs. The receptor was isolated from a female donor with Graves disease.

CDR3 protein: CASSGTVEAFF. CDR3 bases: TGTGCCAGCAGCGGGACAGTTGAAGCTTTCTTT. The rearrangement joins TRBV9 to TRBJ1-1; D might be TRBD1 (6 bases). Germline assignment: CDR1 SGDLS and CDR2 YYNGEE. This CDR3 is 11 amino acids long. The V end was cut by 3 bases, the J end by 7 bases, with 7 bases between.